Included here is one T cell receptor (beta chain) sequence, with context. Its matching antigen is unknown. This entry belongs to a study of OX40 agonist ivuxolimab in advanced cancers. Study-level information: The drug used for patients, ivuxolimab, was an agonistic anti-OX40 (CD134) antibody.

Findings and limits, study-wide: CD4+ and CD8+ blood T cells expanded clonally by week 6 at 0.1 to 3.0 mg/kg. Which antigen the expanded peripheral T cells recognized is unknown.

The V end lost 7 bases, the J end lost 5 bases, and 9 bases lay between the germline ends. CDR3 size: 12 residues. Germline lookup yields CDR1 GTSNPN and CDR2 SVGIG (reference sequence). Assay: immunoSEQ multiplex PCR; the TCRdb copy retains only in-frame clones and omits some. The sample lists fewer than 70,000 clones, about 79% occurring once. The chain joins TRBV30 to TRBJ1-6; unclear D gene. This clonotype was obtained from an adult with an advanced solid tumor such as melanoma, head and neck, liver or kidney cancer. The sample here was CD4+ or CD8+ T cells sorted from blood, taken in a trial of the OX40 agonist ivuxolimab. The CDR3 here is CALTQNNSPLHF. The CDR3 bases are TGTGCCTTGACACAGAATAATTCACCCCTCCACTTT.